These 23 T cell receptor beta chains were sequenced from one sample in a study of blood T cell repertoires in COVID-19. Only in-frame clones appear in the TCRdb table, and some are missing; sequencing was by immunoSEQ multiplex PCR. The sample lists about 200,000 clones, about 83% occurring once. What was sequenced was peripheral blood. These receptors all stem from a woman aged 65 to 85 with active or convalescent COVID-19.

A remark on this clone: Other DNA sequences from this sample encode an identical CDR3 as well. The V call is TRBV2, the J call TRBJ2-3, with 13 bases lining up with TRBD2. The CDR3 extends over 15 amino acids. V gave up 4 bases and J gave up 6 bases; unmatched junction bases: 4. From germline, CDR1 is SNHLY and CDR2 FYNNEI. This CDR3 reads CASSGTSGSRDTQYF. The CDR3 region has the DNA TGTGCCAGCAGTGGGACTAGCGGGAGCAGGGATACGCAGTATTTT.

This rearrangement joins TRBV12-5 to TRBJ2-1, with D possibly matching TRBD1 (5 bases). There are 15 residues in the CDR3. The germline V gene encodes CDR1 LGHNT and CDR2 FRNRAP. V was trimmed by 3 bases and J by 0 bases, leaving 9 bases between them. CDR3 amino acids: CASGLWTLSYNEQFF. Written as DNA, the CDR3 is TGTGCTAGTGGTTTATGGACACTCTCCTACAATGAGCAGTTCTTC. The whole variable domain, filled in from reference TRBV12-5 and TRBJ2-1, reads DARVTQTPRHKVTEMGQEVTMRCQPILGHNTVFWYRQTMMQGLELLAYFRNRAPLDDSGMPKDRFSAEMPDATLATLKIQPSEPRDSAVYFCASGLWTLSYNEQFFGPGTRLTVL.

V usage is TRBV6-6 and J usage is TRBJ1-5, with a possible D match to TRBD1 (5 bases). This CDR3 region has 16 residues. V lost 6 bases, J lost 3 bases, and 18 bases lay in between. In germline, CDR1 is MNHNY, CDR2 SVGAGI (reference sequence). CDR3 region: CASRQLRAGTNQPQHF. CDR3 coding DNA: TGTGCCAGCAGACAACTGAGGGCGGGGACCAATCAGCCCCAGCATTTT.

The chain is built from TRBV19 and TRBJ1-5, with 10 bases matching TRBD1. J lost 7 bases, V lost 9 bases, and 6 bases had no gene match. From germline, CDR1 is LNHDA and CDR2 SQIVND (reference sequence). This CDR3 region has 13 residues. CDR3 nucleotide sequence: TGTGCCAGCAGACAGGGGGCTGACCAGCCCCAGCATTTT. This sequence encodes CASRQGADQPQHF. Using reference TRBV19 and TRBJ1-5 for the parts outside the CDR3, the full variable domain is DGGITQSPKYLFRKEGQNVTLSCEQNLNHDAMYWYRQDPGQGLRLIYYSQIVNDFQKGDIAEGYSVSREKKESFPLTVTSAQKNPTAFYLCASRQGADQPQHFGDGTRLSIL.

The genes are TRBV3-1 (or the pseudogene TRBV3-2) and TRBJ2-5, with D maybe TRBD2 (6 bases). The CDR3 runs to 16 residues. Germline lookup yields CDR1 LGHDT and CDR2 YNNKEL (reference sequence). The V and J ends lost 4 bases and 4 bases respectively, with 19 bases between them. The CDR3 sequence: CASSPRSRGAGETQYF. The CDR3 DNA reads TGTGCCAGCAGCCCCCGGTCAAGGGGAGCGGGAGAGACCCAGTACTTC.

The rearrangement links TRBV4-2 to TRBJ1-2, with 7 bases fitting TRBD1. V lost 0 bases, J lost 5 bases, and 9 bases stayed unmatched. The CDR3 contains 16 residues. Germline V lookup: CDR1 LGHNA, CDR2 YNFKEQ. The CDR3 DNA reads TGTGCCAGCAGCCAAGAGGGGAACAGGGGAAATTATGGCTACACCTTC. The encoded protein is CASSQEGNRGNYGYTF.

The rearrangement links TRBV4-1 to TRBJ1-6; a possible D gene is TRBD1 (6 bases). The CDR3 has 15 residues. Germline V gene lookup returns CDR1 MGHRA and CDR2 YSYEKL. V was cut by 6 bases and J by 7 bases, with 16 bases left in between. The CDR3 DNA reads TGCGCCAGCAGTCCTCGCTGGACAGACAATTCACCCCTCCACTTT. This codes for CASSPRWTDNSPLHF.

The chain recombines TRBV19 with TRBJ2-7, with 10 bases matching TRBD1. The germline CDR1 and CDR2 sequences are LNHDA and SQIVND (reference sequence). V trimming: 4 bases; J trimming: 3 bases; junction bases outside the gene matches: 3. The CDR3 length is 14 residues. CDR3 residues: CASSTGQGFYEQYF. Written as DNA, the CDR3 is TGTGCCAGTAGTACGGGACAGGGGTTCTACGAGCAGTACTTC.

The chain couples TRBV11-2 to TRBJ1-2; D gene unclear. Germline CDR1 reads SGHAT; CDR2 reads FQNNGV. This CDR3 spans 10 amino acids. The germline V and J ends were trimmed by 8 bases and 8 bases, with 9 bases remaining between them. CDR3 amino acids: CASGFRGYTF. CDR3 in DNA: TGTGCCAGCGGTTTCCGGGGCTACACCTTC. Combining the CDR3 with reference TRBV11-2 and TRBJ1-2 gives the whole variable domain EAGVAQSPRYKIIEKRQSVAFWCNPISGHATLYWYQQILGQGPKLLIQFQNNGVVDDSQLPKDRFSAERLKGVDSTLKIQPAKLEDSAVYLCASGFRGYTFGSGTRLTVV.

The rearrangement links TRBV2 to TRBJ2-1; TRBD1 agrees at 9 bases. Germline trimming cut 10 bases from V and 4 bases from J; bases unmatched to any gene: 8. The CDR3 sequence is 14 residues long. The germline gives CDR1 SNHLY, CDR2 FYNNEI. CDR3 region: CATLGQGTYNEQFF. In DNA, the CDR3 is TGTGCCACCCTCGGACAGGGGACTTACAATGAGCAGTTCTTC.

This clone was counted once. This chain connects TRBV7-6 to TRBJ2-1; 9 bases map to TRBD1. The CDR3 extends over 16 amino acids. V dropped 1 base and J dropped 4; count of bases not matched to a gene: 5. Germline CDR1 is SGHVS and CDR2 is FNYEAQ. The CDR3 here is CASSLGGTGRYNEQFF. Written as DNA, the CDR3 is TGTGCCAGCAGCTTAGGCGGGACAGGGAGGTACAATGAGCAGTTCTTC.

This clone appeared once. The CDR3 DNA reads as TGTGCCAGCAGCCCAGGGACAGGGGGCTACGAGCAGTACTTC. Encoded protein: CASSPGTGGYEQYF. This chain links TRBV5-4 with TRBJ2-7; 11 nucleotides align to TRBD1. Germline V lookup: CDR1 SGHNT, CDR2 YYREEE (reference sequence). The CDR3 contains 14 residues. The V gene end was trimmed by 4 bases and the J gene end by 3 bases; junction bases not matched to a gene: 3.

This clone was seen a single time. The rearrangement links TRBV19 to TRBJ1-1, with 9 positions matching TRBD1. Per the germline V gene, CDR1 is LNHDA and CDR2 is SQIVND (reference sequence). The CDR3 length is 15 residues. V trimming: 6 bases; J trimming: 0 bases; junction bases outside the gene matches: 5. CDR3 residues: CASRAGDRVNTEAFF. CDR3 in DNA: TGTGCCAGTAGGGCGGGGGACAGGGTGAACACTGAAGCTTTCTTT. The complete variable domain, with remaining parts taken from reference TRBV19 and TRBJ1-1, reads DGGITQSPKYLFRKEGQNVTLSCEQNLNHDAMYWYRQDPGQGLRLIYYSQIVNDFQKGDIAEGYSVSREKKESFPLTVTSAQKNPTAFYLCASRAGDRVNTEAFFGQGTRLTVV.

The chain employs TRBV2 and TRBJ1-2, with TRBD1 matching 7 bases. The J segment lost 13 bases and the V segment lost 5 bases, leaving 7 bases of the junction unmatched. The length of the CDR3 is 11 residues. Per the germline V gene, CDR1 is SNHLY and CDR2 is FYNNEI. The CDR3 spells CASSLRTGGTF. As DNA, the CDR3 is TGTGCCAGCAGTCTCCGGACAGGCGGCACCTTC.

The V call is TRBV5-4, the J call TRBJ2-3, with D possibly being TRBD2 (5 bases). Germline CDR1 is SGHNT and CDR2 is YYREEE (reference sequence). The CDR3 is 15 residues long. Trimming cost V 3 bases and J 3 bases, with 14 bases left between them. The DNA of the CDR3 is TGTGCCAGCAGCTCGTCTTTGCGGGCGACAGATACGCAGTATTTT. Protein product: CASSSSLRATDTQYF. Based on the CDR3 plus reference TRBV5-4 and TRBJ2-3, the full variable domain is ETGVTQSPTHLIKTRGQQVTLRCSSQSGHNTVSWYQQALGQGPQFIFQYYREEENGRGNFPPRFSGLQFPNYSSELNVNALELDDSALYLCASSSSLRATDTQYFGPGTRLTVL.

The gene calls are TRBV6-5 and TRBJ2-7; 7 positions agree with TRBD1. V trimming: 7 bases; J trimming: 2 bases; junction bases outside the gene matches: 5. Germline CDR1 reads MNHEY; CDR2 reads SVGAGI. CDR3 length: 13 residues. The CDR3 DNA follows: TGTGCCAGCACCAGGGACAGACCCTACGAGCAGTACTTC. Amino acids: CASTRDRPYEQYF.

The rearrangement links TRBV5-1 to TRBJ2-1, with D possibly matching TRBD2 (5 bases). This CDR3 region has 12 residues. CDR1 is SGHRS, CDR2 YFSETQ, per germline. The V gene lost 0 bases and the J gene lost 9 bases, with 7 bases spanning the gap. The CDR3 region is CASSLAEGEQFF. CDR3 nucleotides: TGCGCCAGCAGCTTGGCCGAGGGTGAGCAGTTCTTC.

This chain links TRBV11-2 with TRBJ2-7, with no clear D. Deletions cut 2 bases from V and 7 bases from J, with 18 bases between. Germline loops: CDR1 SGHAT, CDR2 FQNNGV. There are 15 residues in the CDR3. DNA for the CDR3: TGTGCCAGCAGCTTAATCGCCCTCTTCACGGAGGAGCAGTACTTC. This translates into CASSLIALFTEEQYF.

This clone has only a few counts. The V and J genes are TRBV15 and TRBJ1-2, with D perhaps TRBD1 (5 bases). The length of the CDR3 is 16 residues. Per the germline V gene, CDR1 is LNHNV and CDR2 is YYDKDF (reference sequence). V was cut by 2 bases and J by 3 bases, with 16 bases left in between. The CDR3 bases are TGTGCCACCAGCAGAACACAGGCTAGGCTGGACTATGGCTACACCTTC. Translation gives CATSRTQARLDYGYTF.

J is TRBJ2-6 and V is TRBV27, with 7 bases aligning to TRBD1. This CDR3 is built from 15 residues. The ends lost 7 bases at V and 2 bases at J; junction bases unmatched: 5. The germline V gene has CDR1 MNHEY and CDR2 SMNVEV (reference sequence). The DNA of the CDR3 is TGTGCCAGCACCTCAGGGGGTACTGGGGCCAACGTCCTGACTTTC. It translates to CASTSGGTGANVLTF.

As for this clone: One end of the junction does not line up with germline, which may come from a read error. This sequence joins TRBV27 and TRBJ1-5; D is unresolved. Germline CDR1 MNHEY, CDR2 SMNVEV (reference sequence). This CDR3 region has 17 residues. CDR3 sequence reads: CASSSTGRTGIHHPQHF. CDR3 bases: TGTGCCAGCAGTAGTACCGGGAGAACCGGAATTCATCATCCCCAGCATTTT.

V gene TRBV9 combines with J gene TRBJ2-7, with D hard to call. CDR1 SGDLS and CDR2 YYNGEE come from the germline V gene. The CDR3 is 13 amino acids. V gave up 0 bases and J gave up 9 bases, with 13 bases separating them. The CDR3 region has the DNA TGTGCCAGCAGCGTAGGCCCACACCTCGCGCAGTACTTC. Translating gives CASSVGPHLAQYF.

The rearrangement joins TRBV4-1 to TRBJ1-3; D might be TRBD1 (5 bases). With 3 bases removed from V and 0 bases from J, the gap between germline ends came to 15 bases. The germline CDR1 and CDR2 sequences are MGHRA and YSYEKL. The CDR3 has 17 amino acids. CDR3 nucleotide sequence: TGCGCCAGCAGCCAGCCCGACAGTCACCCCTCTGGAAACACCATATATTTT. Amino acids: CASSQPDSHPSGNTIYF.